This T cell receptor (beta chain) is drawn from a study of control samples from healthy donors and cancer patients (dated by TCRdb to about 2020). Library generation was performed with the immunoSEQ multiplex PCR assay. TCRdb provides this immuneACCESS table in a form limited to in-frame rearrangements. Some clones are lacking; in checked studies, under half of them reflect an unresolved V gene, and why the rest are absent is not known. The sample table lists over 85,000 clones, approximately 95% of them with a count of one. The top ten constitute over 1.3% of the sample. Worth noting for this clone: Which antigen it targets is not known. No qualities accompany the bases; no much larger clone lies one base away.

V loses 3 bases of germline sequence and J loses 3 bases, and the interval between the two ends is 3 bases. The CDR3 covers 12 residues, taking in both the cysteine and the phenylalanine. The only DNA kept is the CDR3, 36 bases in frame from the first base. Per the germline V gene, MDHEN is the CDR1 and SYDVKM is the CDR2. The sequence was obtained from a woman aged 25 to 39 in good health. Sample: blood. The chain employs TRBV28 and TRBJ2-1, with the D segment identity uncertain. CDR3 sequence: CASSFGYNEQFF. In nucleotides, the sequence is TGTGCCAGCAGTTTCGGCTACAATGAGCAGTTCTTC.